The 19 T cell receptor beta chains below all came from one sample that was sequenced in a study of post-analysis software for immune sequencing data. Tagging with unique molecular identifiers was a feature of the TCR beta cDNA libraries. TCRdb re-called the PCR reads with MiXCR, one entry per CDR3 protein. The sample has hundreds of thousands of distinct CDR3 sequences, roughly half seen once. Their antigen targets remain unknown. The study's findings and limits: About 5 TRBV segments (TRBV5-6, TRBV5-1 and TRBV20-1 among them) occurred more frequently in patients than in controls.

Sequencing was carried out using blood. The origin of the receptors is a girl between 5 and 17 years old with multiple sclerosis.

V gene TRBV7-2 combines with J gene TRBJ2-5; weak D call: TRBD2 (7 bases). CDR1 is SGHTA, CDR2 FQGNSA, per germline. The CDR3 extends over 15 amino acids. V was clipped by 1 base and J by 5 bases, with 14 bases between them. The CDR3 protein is CASSLGGGAVETQYF. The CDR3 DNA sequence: TGTGCCAGCAGCTTAGGAGGGGGGGCCGTGGAGACCCAGTACTTC.

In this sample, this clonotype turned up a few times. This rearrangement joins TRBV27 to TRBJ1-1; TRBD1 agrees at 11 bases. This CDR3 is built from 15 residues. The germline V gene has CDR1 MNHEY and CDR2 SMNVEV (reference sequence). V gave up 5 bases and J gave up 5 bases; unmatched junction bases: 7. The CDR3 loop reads CASSDSGTGGTEAFF. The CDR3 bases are TGTGCCAGCAGTGATAGCGGGACAGGGGGAACTGAAGCTTTCTTT.

CDR3 protein: CATRRYGAGPNEQFF. The CDR3, as DNA: TGTGCCACCCGTAGATACGGTGCGGGACCCAATGAGCAGTTCTTC. The chain recombines TRBV15 with TRBJ2-1; TRBD2 might be the D (6 bases). V gave up 8 bases and J gave up 6 bases, with 20 bases separating them. This CDR3 is 15 amino acids long. CDR1 and CDR2 from the germline V gene are LNHNV and YYDKDF (reference sequence).

The CDR3 region is CSVSLTDSGANVLTF. The DNA for the CDR3 is TGCAGCGTCTCATTGACAGACTCTGGGGCCAACGTCCTGACTTTC. The V gene is TRBV29-1, the J gene TRBJ2-6, with D possibly matching TRBD1 (5 bases). V was clipped by 6 bases and J by 0 bases, with 12 bases between them. Germline CDR1 and CDR2: SQVTM and ANQGSEA. The CDR3 is 15 residues long.

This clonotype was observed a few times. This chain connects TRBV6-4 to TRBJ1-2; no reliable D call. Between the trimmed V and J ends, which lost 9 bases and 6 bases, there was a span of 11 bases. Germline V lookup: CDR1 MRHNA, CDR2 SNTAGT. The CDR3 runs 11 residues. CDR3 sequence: CARAHENGYTF. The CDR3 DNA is TGTGCCAGGGCCCATGAAAATGGCTACACCTTC.

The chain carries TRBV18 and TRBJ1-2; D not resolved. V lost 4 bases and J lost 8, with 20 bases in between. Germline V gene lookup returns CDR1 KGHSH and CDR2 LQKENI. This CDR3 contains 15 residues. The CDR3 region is CASSQSSDPEGGYTF. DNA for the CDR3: TGTGCCAGCTCACAATCCTCCGACCCCGAGGGCGGCTACACCTTC.

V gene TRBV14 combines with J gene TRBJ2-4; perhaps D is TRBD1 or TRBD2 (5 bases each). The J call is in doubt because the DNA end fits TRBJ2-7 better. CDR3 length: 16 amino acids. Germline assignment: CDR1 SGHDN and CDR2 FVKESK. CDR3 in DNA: TGTGCCAGCAGCCAAGATGTGGCAGGGACCCCGTACGAGCAGTACTTC. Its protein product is CASSQDVAGTPYEQYF.

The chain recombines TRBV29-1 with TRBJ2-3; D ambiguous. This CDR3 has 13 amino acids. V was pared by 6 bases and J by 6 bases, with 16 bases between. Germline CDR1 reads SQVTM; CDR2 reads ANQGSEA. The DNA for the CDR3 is TGCAGCGTGAGACGAGCTCAGCACGATACGCAGTATTTT. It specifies CSVRRAQHDTQYF.

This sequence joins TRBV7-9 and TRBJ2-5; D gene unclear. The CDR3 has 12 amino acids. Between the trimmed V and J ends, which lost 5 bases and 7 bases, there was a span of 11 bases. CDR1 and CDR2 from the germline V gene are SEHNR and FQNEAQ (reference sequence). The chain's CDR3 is CASSLSPTTQYF. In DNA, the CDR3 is TGTGCCAGCAGCCTCTCCCCTACGACCCAGTACTTC.

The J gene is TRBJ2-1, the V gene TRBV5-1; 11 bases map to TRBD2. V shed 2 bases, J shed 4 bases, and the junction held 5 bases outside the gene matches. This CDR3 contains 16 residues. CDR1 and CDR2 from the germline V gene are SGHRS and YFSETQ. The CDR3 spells CASSLLAGGGYNEQFF. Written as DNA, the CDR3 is TGCGCCAGCAGCTTATTAGCGGGAGGGGGTTACAATGAGCAGTTCTTC.

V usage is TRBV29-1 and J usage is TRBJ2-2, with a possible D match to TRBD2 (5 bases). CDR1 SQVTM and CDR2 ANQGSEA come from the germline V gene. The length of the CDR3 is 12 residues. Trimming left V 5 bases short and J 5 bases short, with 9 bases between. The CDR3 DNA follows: TGCAGCGTTCACAGAGGGACCGGGGAGCTGTTTTTT. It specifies CSVHRGTGELFF.

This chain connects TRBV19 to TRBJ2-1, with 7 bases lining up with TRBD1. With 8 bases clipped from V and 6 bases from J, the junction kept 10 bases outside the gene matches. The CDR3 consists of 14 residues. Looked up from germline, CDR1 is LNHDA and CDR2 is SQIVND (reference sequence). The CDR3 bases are TGTGCCAGTGATACTGCTTGGGACAGCAATGAGCAGTTCTTC. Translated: CASDTAWDSNEQFF.

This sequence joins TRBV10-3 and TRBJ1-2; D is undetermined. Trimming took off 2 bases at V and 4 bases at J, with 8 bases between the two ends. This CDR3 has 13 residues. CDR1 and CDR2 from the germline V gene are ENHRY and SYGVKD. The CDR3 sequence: CAISEQEGYGYTF. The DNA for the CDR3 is TGTGCCATCAGTGAGCAGGAGGGCTATGGCTACACCTTC.

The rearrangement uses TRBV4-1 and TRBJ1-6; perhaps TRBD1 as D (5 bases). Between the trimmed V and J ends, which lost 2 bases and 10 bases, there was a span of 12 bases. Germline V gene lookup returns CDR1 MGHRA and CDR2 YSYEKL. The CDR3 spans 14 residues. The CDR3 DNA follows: TGCGCCAGCAGCCAATCCACAGGCGGCTCACCCCTCCACTTT. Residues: CASSQSTGGSPLHF.

The CDR3 reads CASRPPTGVFRGYTF. As DNA, the CDR3 is TGTGCCAGCAGACCGCCGACAGGGGTTTTTCGTGGCTACACCTTC. V and J are TRBV27 and TRBJ1-2, with TRBD1 matching 8 bases. Germline CDR1 reads MNHEY; CDR2 reads SMNVEV (reference sequence). This CDR3 is built from 15 residues. V dropped 6 bases and J dropped 7; count of bases not matched to a gene: 13.

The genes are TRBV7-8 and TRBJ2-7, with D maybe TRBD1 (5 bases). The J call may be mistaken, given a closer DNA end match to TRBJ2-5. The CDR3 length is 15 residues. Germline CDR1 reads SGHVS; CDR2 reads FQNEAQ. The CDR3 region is CASSQNRSPQETQYF. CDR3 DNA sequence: TGTGCCAGCAGCCAAAACAGGAGCCCCCAAGAGACCCAGTACTTC.

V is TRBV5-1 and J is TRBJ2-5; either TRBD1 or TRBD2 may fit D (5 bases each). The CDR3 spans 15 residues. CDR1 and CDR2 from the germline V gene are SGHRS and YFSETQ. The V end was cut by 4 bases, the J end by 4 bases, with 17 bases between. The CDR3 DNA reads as TGCGCCAGCAGCCCCGGTGGGGGAAACCCAGAGACCCAGTACTTC. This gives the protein CASSPGGGNPETQYF.

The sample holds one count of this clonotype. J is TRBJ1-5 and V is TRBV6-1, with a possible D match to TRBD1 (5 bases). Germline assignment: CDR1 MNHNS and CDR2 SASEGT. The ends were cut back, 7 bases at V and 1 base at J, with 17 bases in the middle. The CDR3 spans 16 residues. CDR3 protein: CASTRRVGDSNQPQHF. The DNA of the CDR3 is TGTGCCAGCACCCGAAGGGTAGGGGACAGCAATCAGCCCCAGCATTTT.

The CDR3 coding sequence is TGTGCCAGCAGCCTTGACAGGGAAAGCACTGAAGCTTTCTTT. It translates to CASSLDRESTEAFF. V and J are TRBV7-3 and TRBJ1-1, with 7 nucleotides matching TRBD1. In germline, CDR1 is SGHTA, CDR2 FQGTGA. The CDR3 sequence is 14 residues long. Trimming removed 5 bases from V and 4 bases from J; junction bases left unmatched: 7.